These T cell receptor beta chains were read from a single sample in a study of post-analysis software for immune sequencing data. TCRdb itself ran the PCR reads through MiXCR, one entry per CDR3 protein. The table shows around 260,000 distinct CDR3 sequences, with about 38% occurring only once. Sequencing was carried out using blood. The receptors here all came from a girl aged 10 to 17 with multiple sclerosis. Each CDR3 is given with its conserved first and last residue. The order of the fields is clone size, V gene, J gene, D gene, CDR3 DNA, CDR3 protein. D genes are given only for firm matches. Not every row has a clone size; where given, it reads once, few, many or a size class.

>few|TRBV12-3/TRBV12-4|TRBJ1-4|.
TGTGCCAGCAGTCCGGACTTGAATAATGAAAAACTGTTTTTT
CASSPDLNNEKLFF
>few|TRBV6-5|TRBJ2-5|.
TGTGCCAGCAGTTACTCGATAAGGGAGACCCAGTACTTC
CASSYSIRETQYF
>.|TRBV5-1|TRBJ2-1|TRBD1
TGCGCCAGCTGCGACAGGGGACTCTACAATGAGCAGTTCTTC
CASCDRGLYNEQFF
>.|TRBV27|TRBJ1-1|.
TGTGCCAGCAGGCCAGTGCCCAGGACGGTGAACACTGAAGCTTTCTTT
CASRPVPRTVNTEAFF
>few|TRBV5-6|TRBJ1-1|TRBD1
TGTGCCAGCAGCTCCCGGGACAGGGGTTTGTCGAACACTGAAGCTTTCTTT
CASSSRDRGLSNTEAFF
>.|TRBV9|TRBJ1-3|.
TGTGCCAGCAGCGTAGCCGGGTCTGGAAACACCATATATTTT
CASSVAGSGNTIYF
>.|TRBV5-1|TRBJ1-3|.
TGCGCCAGCAGCATTGAAAGGGGAACTGTTGGAAACACCATATATTTT
CASSIERGTVGNTIYF
>.|TRBV3-1|TRBJ1-4|TRBD1
TGTGCCAGCAGCCAAGGGGGGACAGGTTTAGCAACTAATGAAAAACTGTTTTTT
CASSQGGTGLATNEKLFF
>many|TRBV7-3|TRBJ2-1|TRBD1
TGTGCCAGCTCTGCCGAACCCGGGACAGGGACCTACAATGAGCAGTTCTTC
CASSAEPGTGTYNEQFF
>many|TRBV5-1|TRBJ2-5|TRBD2
TGCGCCAGCAGCTTGGAGGGGACTAGCGGTGAGACCCAGTACTTC
CASSLEGTSGETQYF
>.|TRBV7-2|TRBJ1-4|.
TGTGCCAGCAGCTTAGCGAGCGGCAGGGGTTGGGAAAAACTGTTTTTT
CASSLASGRGWEKLFF
>.|TRBV6-1|TRBJ1-5|.
TGTGCCAGCAGTGAATATTCTCATCAGCCCCAGCATTTT
CASSEYSHQPQHF
>.|TRBV2|TRBJ1-6|.
TGTGCCAGCAGGAAAGGGCTGCAGGGCGGAGGTCCCCTCCACTTT
CASRKGLQGGGPLHF
>many|TRBV29-1|TRBJ2-3|.
TGCAGCGTTCTTGACCAGAATATGACAGATACGCAGTATTTT
CSVLDQNMTDTQYF
>.|TRBV10-2|TRBJ2-1|TRBD1
TGCGCCAGTAACCGGGACAGGGCCAAGTACGAGCAGTTCTTC
CASNRDRAKYEQFF
>.|TRBV14|TRBJ2-1|.
TGTGCCAGCAGCCAAGATAGGGTTAGGAATGAGCAGTTCTTC
CASSQDRVRNEQFF
>few|TRBV29-1|TRBJ1-2|.
TGCAGCGTCGCGATGTCCGGCGGCTACACCTTC
CSVAMSGGYTF
>many|TRBV7-9|TRBJ1-2|.
TGTGCCAGCAGTCAGGCGGGATTCATCCCTAACTATGGCTACACCTTC
CASSQAGFIPNYGYTF
>.|TRBV16|TRBJ2-2|.
TGTGCCAGCAGCCAATTAACCGGGGAGCTGTTTTTT
CASSQLTGELFF
>.|TRBV7-8|TRBJ2-1|.
TGTGCCAGCAGCTCGCGCGACGGATCCTCCTACAATGAGCAGTTCTTC
CASSSRDGSSYNEQFF
>many|TRBV12-3/TRBV12-4|TRBJ1-6|.
TGTGCCAGCAGTTGGGAGGACGGAAATTCACCCCTCCACTTT
CASSWEDGNSPLHF
>.|TRBV5-1|TRBJ2-4|.
TGCGCCAGCAGCTTGATCAAGGGAAACATTCAGTACTTC
CASSLIKGNIQYF
>few|TRBV28|TRBJ2-4|TRBD2
TGTGCCAGCAGGCAGGGCGGGGGGAGGAACATTCAGTACTTC
CASRQGGGRNIQYF
>many|TRBV5-1|TRBJ1-1|.
TGCGCCAGCACTAAAGACGGGTCTGTGAACACTGAAGCTTTCTTT
CASTKDGSVNTEAFF
>.|TRBV4-1|TRBJ2-2|.
TGCGCCAGCAGCCCTGGACAGACGAACACCGGGGAGCTGTTTTTT
CASSPGQTNTGELFF